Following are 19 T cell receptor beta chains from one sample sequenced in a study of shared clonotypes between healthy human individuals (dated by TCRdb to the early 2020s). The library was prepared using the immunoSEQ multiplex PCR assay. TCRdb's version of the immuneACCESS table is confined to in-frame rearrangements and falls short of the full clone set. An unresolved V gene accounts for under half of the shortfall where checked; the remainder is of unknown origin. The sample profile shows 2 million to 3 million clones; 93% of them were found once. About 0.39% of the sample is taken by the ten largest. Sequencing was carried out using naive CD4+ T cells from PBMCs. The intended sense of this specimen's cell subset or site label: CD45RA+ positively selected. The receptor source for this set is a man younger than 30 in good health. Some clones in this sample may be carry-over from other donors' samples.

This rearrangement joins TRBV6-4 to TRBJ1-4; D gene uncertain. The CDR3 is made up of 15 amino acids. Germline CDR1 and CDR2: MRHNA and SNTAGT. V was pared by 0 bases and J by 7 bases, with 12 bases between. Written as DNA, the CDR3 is TGTGCCAGCAGTGACTCGAGCCCCCCCGGTGAAAAACTGTTTTTT. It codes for CASSDSSPPGEKLFF.

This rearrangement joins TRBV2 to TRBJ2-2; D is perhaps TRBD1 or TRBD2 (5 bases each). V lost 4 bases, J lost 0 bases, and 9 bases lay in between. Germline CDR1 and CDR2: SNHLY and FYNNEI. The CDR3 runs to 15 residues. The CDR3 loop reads CASSVGTANTGELFF. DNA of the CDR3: TGTGCCAGCAGTGTTGGGACCGCGAACACCGGGGAGCTGTTTTTT.

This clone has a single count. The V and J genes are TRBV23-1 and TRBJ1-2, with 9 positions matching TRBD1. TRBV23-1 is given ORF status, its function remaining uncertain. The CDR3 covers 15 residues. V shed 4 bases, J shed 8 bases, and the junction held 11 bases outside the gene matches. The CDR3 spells CASSLGQGFLWGYTF. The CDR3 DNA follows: TGCGCCAGCAGTCTCGGACAGGGGTTTTTGTGGGGCTACACCTTC.

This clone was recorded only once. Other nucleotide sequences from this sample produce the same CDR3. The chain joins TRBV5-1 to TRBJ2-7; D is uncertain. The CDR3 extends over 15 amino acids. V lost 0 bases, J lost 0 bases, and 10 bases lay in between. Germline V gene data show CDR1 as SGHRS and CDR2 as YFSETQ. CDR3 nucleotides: TGCGCCAGCAGCTTGGCGGCAGGCTCCTCCTACGAGCAGTACTTC. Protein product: CASSLAAGSSYEQYF. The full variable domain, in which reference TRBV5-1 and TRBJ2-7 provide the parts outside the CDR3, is KAGVTQTPRYLIKTRGQQVTLSCSPISGHRSVSWYQQTPGQGLQFLFEYFSETQRNKGNFPGRFSGRQFSNSRSEMNVSTLELGDSALYLCASSLAAGSSYEQYFGPGTRLTVT.

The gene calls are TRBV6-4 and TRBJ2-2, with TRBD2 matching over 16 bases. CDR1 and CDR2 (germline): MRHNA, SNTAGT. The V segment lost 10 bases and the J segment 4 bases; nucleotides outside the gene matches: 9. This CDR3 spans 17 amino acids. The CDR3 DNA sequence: TGTGCCACGGCGGGACTAGCGGGAGGGGTTAGCACCGGGGAGCTGTTTTTT. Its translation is CATAGLAGGVSTGELFF.

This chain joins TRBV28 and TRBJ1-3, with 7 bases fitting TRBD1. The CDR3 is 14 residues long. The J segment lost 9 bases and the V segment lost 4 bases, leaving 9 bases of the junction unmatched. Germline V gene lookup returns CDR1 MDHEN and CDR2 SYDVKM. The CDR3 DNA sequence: TGTGCCAGCAGTTCTCACGACAGGGTAGGCACCATATATTTT. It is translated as CASSSHDRVGTIYF.

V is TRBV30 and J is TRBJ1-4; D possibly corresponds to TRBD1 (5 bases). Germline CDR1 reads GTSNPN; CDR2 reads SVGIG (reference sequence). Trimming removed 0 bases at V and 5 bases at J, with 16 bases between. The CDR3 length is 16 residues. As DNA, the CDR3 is TGTGCCTGGAGTGTAGCGTGGGGCCCAGGGAATGAAAAACTGTTTTTT. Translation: CAWSVAWGPGNEKLFF.

The CDR3 DNA sequence: TGTGCAAGTCGCTCCCCCAAGTCTAGCGGGATTTTGAATGAGCAGTTCTTC. Translated, it gives CASRSPKSSGILNEQFF. The J gene is TRBJ2-1, the V gene TRBV12-2; whether TRBD2, the table's D call, matches the DNA was not checked. TRBV12-2 is marked as a pseudogene. The CDR3 loop spans 17 amino acids.

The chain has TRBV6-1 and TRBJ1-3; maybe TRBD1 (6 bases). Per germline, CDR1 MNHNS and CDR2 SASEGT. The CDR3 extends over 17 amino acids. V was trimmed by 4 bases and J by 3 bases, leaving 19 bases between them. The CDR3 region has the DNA TGTGCCAGCAGTGTCTCGACGCGGGGGGGCCGTGGAAACACCATATATTTT. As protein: CASSVSTRGGRGNTIYF.

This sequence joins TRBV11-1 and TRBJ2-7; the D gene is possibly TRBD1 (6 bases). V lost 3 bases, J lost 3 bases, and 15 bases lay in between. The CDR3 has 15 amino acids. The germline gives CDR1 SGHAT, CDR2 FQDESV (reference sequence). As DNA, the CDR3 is TGTGCCAGCAGCTTGGGGCAGGGGATCTTCTACGAGCAGTACTTC. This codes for CASSLGQGIFYEQYF.

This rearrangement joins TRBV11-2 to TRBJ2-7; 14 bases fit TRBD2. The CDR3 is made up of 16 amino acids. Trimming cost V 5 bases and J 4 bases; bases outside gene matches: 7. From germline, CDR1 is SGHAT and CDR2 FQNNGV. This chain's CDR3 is CASSTGLAGVGYEQYF. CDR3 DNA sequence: TGTGCCAGCAGCACGGGACTAGCGGGAGTTGGGTACGAGCAGTACTTC.

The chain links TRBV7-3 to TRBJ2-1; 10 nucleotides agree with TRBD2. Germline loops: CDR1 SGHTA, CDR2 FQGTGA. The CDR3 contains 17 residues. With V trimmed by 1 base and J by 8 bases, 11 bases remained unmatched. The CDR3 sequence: CASSLIAGLANGDEQFF. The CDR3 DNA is TGTGCCAGCAGCTTAATCGCGGGACTAGCGAACGGGGATGAGCAGTTCTTC.

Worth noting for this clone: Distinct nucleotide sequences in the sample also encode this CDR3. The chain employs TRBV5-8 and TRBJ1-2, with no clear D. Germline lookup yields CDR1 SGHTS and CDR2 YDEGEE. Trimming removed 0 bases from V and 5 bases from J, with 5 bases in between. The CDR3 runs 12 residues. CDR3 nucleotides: TGTGCCAGCAGCTTGGGGGGATATGGCTACACCTTC. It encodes CASSLGGYGYTF. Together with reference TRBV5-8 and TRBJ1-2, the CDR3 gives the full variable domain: EAGVTQSPTHLIKTRGQQATLRCSPISGHTSVYWYQQALGLGLQFLLWYDEGEERNRGNFPPRFSGRQFPNYSSELNVNALELEDSALYLCASSLGGYGYTFGSGTRLTVV.

The CDR3 spells CASSLVGGGTTDNEQFF. In nucleotides, the CDR3 is TGTGCCAGCAGCTTAGTGGGAGGTGGGACCACAGACAATGAGCAGTTCTTC. This chain connects TRBV7-9 to TRBJ2-1; possible D gene TRBD2, 6 bases. Germline V CDR1 and CDR2: SEHNR, FQNEAQ (reference sequence). Trimming removed 1 base at V and 5 bases at J, with 18 bases between. CDR3 length: 17 amino acids.

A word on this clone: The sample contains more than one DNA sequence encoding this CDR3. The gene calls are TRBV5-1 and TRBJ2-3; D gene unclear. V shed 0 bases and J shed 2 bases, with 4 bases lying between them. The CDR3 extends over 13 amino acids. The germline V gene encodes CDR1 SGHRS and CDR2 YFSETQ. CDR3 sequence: CASSLAATDTQYF. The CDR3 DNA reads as TGCGCCAGCAGCTTGGCAGCCACAGATACGCAGTATTTT.

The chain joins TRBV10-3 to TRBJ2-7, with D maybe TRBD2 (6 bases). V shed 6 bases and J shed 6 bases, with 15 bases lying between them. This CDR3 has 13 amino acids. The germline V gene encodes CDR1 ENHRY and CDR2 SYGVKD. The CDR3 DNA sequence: TGTGCCATCAGGCCGTTCGCGGGGCGCGAGCAGTACTTC. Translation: CAIRPFAGREQYF.

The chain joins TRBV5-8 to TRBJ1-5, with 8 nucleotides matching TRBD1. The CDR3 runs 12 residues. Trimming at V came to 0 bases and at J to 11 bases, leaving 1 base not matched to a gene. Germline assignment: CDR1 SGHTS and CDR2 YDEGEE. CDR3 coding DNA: TGTGCCAGCAGCTTGGACAGGGGGTCCCAGCATTTT. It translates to CASSLDRGSQHF.

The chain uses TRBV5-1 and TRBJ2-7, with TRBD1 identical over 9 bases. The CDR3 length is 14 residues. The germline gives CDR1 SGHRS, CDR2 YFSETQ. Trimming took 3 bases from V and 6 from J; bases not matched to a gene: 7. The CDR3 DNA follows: TGCGCCAGCAGCTCCACTACAGGGGGCCCCGAGCAGTACTTC. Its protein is CASSSTTGGPEQYF.

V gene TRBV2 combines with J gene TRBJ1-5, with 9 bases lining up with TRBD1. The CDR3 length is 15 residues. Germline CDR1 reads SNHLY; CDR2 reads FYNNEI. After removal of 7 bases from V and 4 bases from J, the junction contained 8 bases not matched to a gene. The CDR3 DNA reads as TGTGCCAGCAATCTTGGACAGGGGAAGAATCAGCCCCAGCATTTT. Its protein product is CASNLGQGKNQPQHF.